Given below is one TCR beta chain in context. This sample is part of a study of cytomegalovirus exposure and HLA in healthy donors. PCR was performed using 60 Vbeta and 13 Jbeta primers. Original data processing: Among the unique TCR beta chains that a later analysis counted, 70 million to 85 million in all, roughly 11 million were shared. Repertoires were generated with immunoSEQ multiplex PCR, while TCRdb's copy carries only in-frame clones and drops some. V and J calls plus clone size are reproduced from that table; the DNA served to infer D and trimming. This table has about 150,000 clones, roughly 72% appearing once. After removal of 6 bases from V and 1 base from J, the junction contained 6 bases not matched to a gene. Germline V gives CDR1 MNHNS, CDR2 SASEGT. The CDR3 runs 15 residues.

This rearrangement joins TRBV6-1 to TRBJ1-5, with TRBD1 identical over 7 bases. Sequenced: PBMCs. The clonotype was recovered from a man aged 30-40 years in good health and CMV-seronegative. The CDR3 protein is CASRITGVSNQPQHF. The DNA for the CDR3 is TGTGCCAGCAGGATTACAGGGGTGAGCAATCAGCCCCAGCATTTT.